The 27 T cell receptor beta chains presented below share a single source sample, sequenced in a study of cytomegalovirus exposure and HLA in healthy donors. 60 Vbeta and 13 Jbeta primers were used in PCR. Assay: immunoSEQ multiplex PCR; the TCRdb copy retains only in-frame clones and omits some. The sample contains about 150,000 clones, around 73% of which appear only once. Specimen: PBMCs. The source of these receptors is a woman between 18 and 29 years old in good health and CMV-seropositive.

The genes are TRBV15 and TRBJ1-4, with a possible D match to TRBD1 (6 bases). Trimming stripped 0 bases from V and 3 bases from J, with 11 bases between. Germline CDR1 and CDR2: LNHNV and YYDKDF (reference sequence). CDR3 length: 16 residues. As DNA, the CDR3 is TGTGCCACCAGCAGAGACCAACAGGGCGCTAATGAAAAACTGTTTTTT. Translating gives CATSRDQQGANEKLFF.

The chain uses TRBV5-4 and TRBJ2-2; D not certain. Per the germline V gene, CDR1 is SGHNT and CDR2 is YYREEE (reference sequence). CDR3 length equals 17 residues. Between the trimmed V and J ends, which lost 4 bases and 3 bases, there was a span of 19 bases. The CDR3 DNA sequence: TGTGCCAGCAGCCGTCTTAGAACGGCAGGCGACACCGGGGAGCTGTTTTTT. Its translation is CASSRLRTAGDTGELFF. Complete variable domain (other parts from reference TRBV5-4 and TRBJ2-2): ETGVTQSPTHLIKTRGQQVTLRCSSQSGHNTVSWYQQALGQGPQFIFQYYREEENGRGNFPPRFSGLQFPNYSSELNVNALELDDSALYLCASSRLRTAGDTGELFFGEGSRLTVL.

This clone was counted only a few times. The rearrangement uses TRBV25-1 and TRBJ1-6; TRBD1 matches at 9 bases. CDR1 is MGHDK, CDR2 SYGVNS, per germline. J lost 8 bases, V lost 8 bases, and 10 bases had no gene match. There are 15 residues in the CDR3. The CDR3 here is CASAPHRGLDSPLHF. The CDR3 nucleotides are TGTGCCAGCGCTCCACACAGGGGGCTCGATTCACCCCTCCACTTT.

This rearrangement joins TRBV10-3 to TRBJ2-3, with D perhaps matching TRBD2 (7 bases). V was clipped by 6 bases and J by 5 bases, with 21 bases between them. CDR1 is ENHRY and CDR2 is SYGVKD in the germline V gene. The CDR3 totals 16 residues. CDR3 DNA: TGTGCCATCAGCGAGATTGGGGCGGGGGCGTTAGATACGCAGTATTTT. Translated, it gives CAISEIGAGALDTQYF.

The gene calls are TRBV15 and TRBJ2-5, with 8 bases identical to TRBD2. Germline V CDR1 and CDR2: LNHNV, YYDKDF (reference sequence). This CDR3 has 14 amino acids. Germline trimming cut 8 bases from V and 5 bases from J; bases unmatched to any gene: 10. The CDR3 sequence is CATAFRLAGETQYF. Written as DNA, the CDR3 is TGTGCCACCGCCTTTCGGCTAGCGGGTGAGACCCAGTACTTC.

This clone was seen a single time. The identical CDR3 is also encoded by other nucleotide sequences in the sample. The chain joins TRBV9 to TRBJ2-3; the D is unclear. Per the germline V gene, CDR1 is SGDLS and CDR2 is YYNGEE. V was pared by 0 bases and J by 2 bases, with 4 bases between. The CDR3 is made up of 13 amino acids. The CDR3 sequence: CASSVVSTDTQYF. DNA of the CDR3: TGTGCCAGCAGCGTAGTCTCCACAGATACGCAGTATTTT.

As regards this clone: Other DNA sequences of this sample code for an identical CDR3. The genes are TRBV7-8 and TRBJ2-5; D gene unclear. Per the germline V gene, CDR1 is SGHVS and CDR2 is FQNEAQ. CDR3 length: 11 amino acids. The V end was cut by 5 bases, the J end by 5 bases, with 6 bases between. The CDR3 sequence: CASSPSETQYF. The CDR3 DNA reads TGTGCCAGCAGCCCGTCGGAGACCCAGTACTTC.

This rearrangement joins TRBV19 to TRBJ2-3; 11 nucleotides match TRBD1. V was clipped by 8 bases and J by 6 bases; unmatched bases: 4. Per germline, CDR1 LNHDA and CDR2 SQIVND (reference sequence). The CDR3 length is 13 residues. The CDR3 DNA is TGTGCCAGTGGGACAGGGGGTCCCGATACGCAGTATTTT. Translated, it gives CASGTGGPDTQYF.

The genes are TRBV13 and TRBJ1-4, with D hard to call. The germline V gene encodes CDR1 PRHDT and CDR2 FYEKMQ (reference sequence). Deletions cut 4 bases from V and 7 bases from J, with 7 bases between. CDR3 length: 12 residues. CDR3 residues: CASSSYSEKLFF. The CDR3 DNA follows: TGTGCCAGCAGCTCCTACAGTGAAAAACTGTTTTTT.

The chain carries TRBV19 and TRBJ2-5; the match to TRBD1 covers 9 bases. The tail of the sequence fits TRBJ2-7 better, so the J call may be wrong. Germline lookup yields CDR1 LNHDA and CDR2 SQIVND (reference sequence). This CDR3 is built from 16 residues. CDR3 sequence: CASSLSTGTGKHEQYF. The DNA for the CDR3 is TGTGCCAGTAGTTTAAGCACCGGGACAGGGAAGCACGAGCAGTACTTC.

This clone has just a few counts. J is TRBJ2-1 and V is TRBV7-3, with D perhaps TRBD1 (6 bases). V was clipped by 5 bases and J by 5 bases, with 10 bases between them. The length of the CDR3 is 13 residues. Per germline, CDR1 SGHTA and CDR2 FQGTGA. CDR3 sequence: CASSATGNNEQFF. The CDR3 DNA reads as TGTGCCAGCAGCGCAACAGGGAACAATGAGCAGTTCTTC.

The chain recombines TRBV9 with TRBJ1-2; the match to TRBD1 covers 9 bases. This CDR3 region has 14 residues. V was pared by 3 bases and J by 8 bases, with 8 bases of the junction left unmatched. Germline CDR1 reads SGDLS; CDR2 reads YYNGEE. The CDR3 DNA follows: TGTGCCAGCAGCGCAGCGGACAGGGGAAGAGGCTACACCTTC. The encoded protein is CASSAADRGRGYTF. The full variable domain, completed using reference TRBV9 and TRBJ1-2, is DSGVTQTPKHLITATGQRVTLRCSPRSGDLSVYWYQQSLDQGLQFLIQYYNGEERAKGNILERFSAQQFPDLHSELNLSSLELGDSALYFCASSAADRGRGYTFGSGTRLTVV.

The chain uses TRBV9 and TRBJ2-7; D might be TRBD1 (5 bases). Germline CDR1 is SGDLS and CDR2 is YYNGEE. CDR3 length: 13 amino acids. Deletions cut 0 bases from V and 5 bases from J, with 9 bases between. As DNA, the CDR3 is TGTGCCAGCAGCGTAGCAGGGAAAAACGAGCAGTACTTC. This translates into CASSVAGKNEQYF. The entire variable domain, with the rest obtained from reference TRBV9 and TRBJ2-7, is as follows: DSGVTQTPKHLITATGQRVTLRCSPRSGDLSVYWYQQSLDQGLQFLIQYYNGEERAKGNILERFSAQQFPDLHSELNLSSLELGDSALYFCASSVAGKNEQYFGPGTRLTVT.

The CDR3 sequence is CASSLNLGGITGELFF. The CDR3 DNA sequence: TGCGCCAGCAGCCTAAACTTGGGGGGGATCACCGGGGAGCTGTTTTTT. The chain links TRBV4-1 to TRBJ2-2; 7 positions agree with TRBD2. From germline, CDR1 is MGHRA and CDR2 YSYEKL. V dropped 4 bases and J dropped 4; count of bases not matched to a gene: 9. The CDR3 is 16 residues long.

V gene TRBV6-6 combines with J gene TRBJ2-1, with 10 bases aligning to TRBD1. CDR3 length: 14 amino acids. Trimming cost V 5 bases and J 9 bases; bases outside gene matches: 7. Germline CDR1 and CDR2: MNHNY and SVGAGI (reference sequence). The CDR3 DNA reads TGTGCCAGCAGTACGGGACAGGGGAGGGGTGAGCAGTTCTTC. This encodes CASSTGQGRGEQFF.

This clone was seen just once. This chain links TRBV11-3 with TRBJ2-1, with 9 bases lining up with TRBD2. Per the germline V gene, CDR1 is SGHNT and CDR2 is YENEEA. The CDR3 loop spans 15 amino acids. The junction had 3 bases not matched to a gene; V was cut back by 4 bases and J by 2 bases. The CDR3, as DNA: TGTGCCAGCAGCTCTCGACTAGCGGCCTACAATGAGCAGTTCTTC. Protein sequence: CASSSRLAAYNEQFF.

This sequence joins TRBV7-9 and TRBJ1-6, with no clear D. Trimming removed 5 bases from V and 10 bases from J, with 15 bases in between. This CDR3 has 14 amino acids. CDR1 and CDR2 from the germline V gene are SEHNR and FQNEAQ (reference sequence). The CDR3 nucleotides read TGTGCCAGCAGCCCGGCGGGAGCGCGGTCACCCCTCCACTTT. Its translation: CASSPAGARSPLHF.

The rearrangement links TRBV5-4 to TRBJ2-5; D may be TRBD1 (5 bases). V lost 0 bases and J lost 5, with 14 bases in between. CDR3 length equals 15 residues. CDR1 and CDR2 from the germline V gene are SGHNT and YYREEE (reference sequence). The CDR3 is CASSLVGVSRETQYF. The CDR3 nucleotides read TGTGCCAGCAGCTTGGTAGGGGTTTCGCGGGAGACCCAGTACTTC.

The chain joins TRBV9 to TRBJ2-7, with 12 bases aligning to TRBD2. The ends lost 0 bases at V and 6 bases at J; junction bases unmatched: 10. Germline CDR1 and CDR2: SGDLS and YYNGEE. CDR3 length: 17 amino acids. The DNA for the CDR3 is TGTGCCAGCAGCGTAGTGGAGACTAGCGGGGGATTAGGCGAGCAGTACTTC. As protein: CASSVVETSGGLGEQYF.

The V call is TRBV5-1, the J call TRBJ2-7; D ambiguous. Germline V gives CDR1 SGHRS, CDR2 YFSETQ. The V end lost 0 bases, the J end lost 4 bases, and 8 bases lay between the germline ends. The CDR3 is made up of 13 amino acids. As DNA, the CDR3 is TGCGCCAGCAGCTTGGATTTTCGGTACGAGCAGTACTTC. This encodes CASSLDFRYEQYF.

This clone was detected only a few times. The chain links TRBV5-4 to TRBJ2-2, with TRBD1 as a possible D gene (6 bases). Trimming shortened V by 4 bases and J by 0 bases, and 10 bases separated the two germline ends. This CDR3 is 15 amino acids long. CDR1 is SGHNT, CDR2 YYREEE, per germline (reference sequence). For the CDR3, the DNA is TGTGCCAGCAGCCCGGACAGCCCGAACACCGGGGAGCTGTTTTTT. It is translated as CASSPDSPNTGELFF.

The rearrangement links TRBV5-1 to TRBJ2-2; D might be TRBD1 (6 bases). The germline CDR1 and CDR2 sequences are SGHRS and YFSETQ. The CDR3 length is 16 residues. Trimming cost V 3 bases and J 4 bases, with 16 bases left between them. CDR3 sequence (DNA): TGCGCCAGCAGCTCCCAACAGGGTCAGCCCACCGGGGAGCTGTTTTTT. Translating gives CASSSQQGQPTGELFF.

The CDR3 is CASGLDGYTF. The CDR3 DNA follows: TGTGCCTCGGGGTTGGATGGCTACACCTTC. The rearrangement joins TRBV28 to TRBJ1-2; no reliable D call. Germline CDR1 MDHEN, CDR2 SYDVKM. The CDR3 spans 10 residues. V shed 11 bases and J shed 6 bases, with 10 bases lying between them.

J is TRBJ1-1 and V is TRBV2; D is possibly TRBD1 (6 bases). Looked up from germline, CDR1 is SNHLY and CDR2 is FYNNEI. This CDR3 is built from 13 residues. Trimming stripped 9 bases from V and 10 bases from J, with 21 bases between. CDR3 amino acids: CASIGTPNTVAFF. DNA for the CDR3: TGTGCCAGTATCGGGACACCTAATACCGTAGCTTTCTTT.

J is TRBJ2-5 and V is TRBV27; no firm D call. Germline values: CDR1 MNHEY, CDR2 SMNVEV (reference sequence). V lost 6 bases and J lost 5, with 13 bases in between. This CDR3 contains 13 residues. The CDR3 DNA is TGTGCCAGCAGGCCCGGGTACGGGGAGACCCAGTACTTC. The encoded protein is CASRPGYGETQYF.

The rearrangement links TRBV5-6 to TRBJ1-2, with 10 bases lining up with TRBD1. The germline V gene encodes CDR1 SGHDT and CDR2 YYEEEE. This CDR3 region has 15 residues. V lost 3 bases and J lost 2; bases outside the gene matches: 4. The CDR3 DNA is TGTGCCAGCAGCTCACCGGGACAGGGGAACTATGGCTACACCTTC. Its translation is CASSSPGQGNYGYTF.

V usage is TRBV4-3 and J usage is TRBJ2-7, with 7 bases fitting TRBD1. Trimming cost V 0 bases and J 3 bases; bases outside gene matches: 8. Germline V CDR1 and CDR2: LGHNA, YSLEER. The CDR3 covers 16 residues. This CDR3 is CASSQDLGTAHYEQYF. CDR3 in DNA: TGCGCCAGCAGCCAAGATTTGGGGACAGCGCACTACGAGCAGTACTTC.